This TCR beta chain was found in a study of human versus mouse CDR3 diversity and MHC coevolution. Points on this clone: Its specificity is unknown.

Sequencing was performed with immunoSEQ multiplex PCR; in TCRdb, only in-frame clones are kept and a portion is missing. The table shows fewer than 80,000 clones, with 80% to 95% occurring only once. Germline lookup yields CDR1 LNHDA and CDR2 SQIVND (reference sequence). Unmatched junction bases numbered 9, after V lost 3 bases and J lost 2 bases. The CDR3 consists of 17 residues. General observations from the study: Most of the three human donors had the lowest clonal inequality.

This rearrangement joins TRBV19 to TRBJ2-7; 11 nucleotides align to TRBD2. The material sequenced was naive CD4+ T cells from blood. Regarding subset: CD45RO-negative CD62L-positive naive CD4 T cells. The receptor was derived from a person between 25 and 75 years old in good health. The CDR3 spells CASSMFPTSGSAYEQYF. The CDR3 DNA reads TGTGCCAGTAGTATGTTCCCTACTAGCGGGAGCGCCTACGAGCAGTACTTC.